The sample holds one count of the clone carrying this TCR beta chain. Individuals drawn from 24 US areas were about 18 to 95 years old. This sample stems from a study of blood T cell repertoires in COVID-19. At the level of the study: T cells, B-cell-depleted T cells, or PBMCs supplied cDNA or gDNA.

As handled by the study authors: Using reference gene primer amplification, nucleated cell counts were estimated. The table came from immunoSEQ multiplex PCR; TCRdb's copy has only in-frame clones and leaves some out. That table supplies the V and J calls and clone size; D and trimming were determined from the DNA. The sample includes 100,000 or so clones, about 86% of them seen just once. The specimen was PBMCs or T cells enriched from blood (not recorded which). This TCR was sampled from a woman aged 50 to 65 who had recovered from COVID-19.

The DNA of the CDR3 is TGTGCCAGCTCACGTGATCAGGGGCTCGGTGAAAAACTGTTTTTT. It is translated as CASSRDQGLGEKLFF. V usage is TRBV18 and J usage is TRBJ1-4; a weak D match, TRBD1 (6 bases). Trimming shortened V by 4 bases and J by 7 bases, and 16 bases separated the two germline ends. The CDR3 consists of 15 residues. CDR1 is KGHSH, CDR2 LQKENI, per germline. The whole variable domain, filled in from reference TRBV18 and TRBJ1-4, reads NAGVMQNPRHLVRRRGQEARLRCSPMKGHSHVYWYRQLPEEGLKFMVYLQKENIIDESGMPKERFSAEFPKEGPSILRIQQVVRGDSAAYFCASSRDQGLGEKLFFGSGTQLSVL.